This T cell receptor beta chain was profiled in a study of graft-versus-host responses after intestinal transplantation. Whole-study context: Uniformly, recipients were administered anti-thymocyte globulin induction with subsequent tacrolimus and steroids for two to three years.

Regarding this clone: Its cognate antigen is unknown.

The CDR3 spans 15 residues. CDR1 and CDR2 from the germline V gene are SGHTA and FQGNSA. The V end lost 2 bases, the J end lost 6 bases, and 16 bases lay between the germline ends. The protocol was immunoSEQ multiplex PCR, while the TCRdb copy is restricted to in-frame clones and leaves out a portion. The repertoire consists of around 110,000 clones, with approximately 90% occurring once and the leading ten covering 0.15% to 0.2%. General study results and limits: GvH clones detected in recipient marrow included some appearing first in ileum or blood.

This material consisted of unstimulated CD4+ T cells sorted from spleen or lymph node cells, taken before intestinal transplant. The genes are TRBV7-2 and TRBJ1-2; D may be TRBD1 (6 bases). The TCR was taken from a human donor who received an intestinal transplant. The CDR3 loop is CASSLLPGGADGYTF. The DNA of the CDR3 is TGTGCCAGCAGCTTACTGCCGGGGGGCGCAGATGGCTACACCTTC.